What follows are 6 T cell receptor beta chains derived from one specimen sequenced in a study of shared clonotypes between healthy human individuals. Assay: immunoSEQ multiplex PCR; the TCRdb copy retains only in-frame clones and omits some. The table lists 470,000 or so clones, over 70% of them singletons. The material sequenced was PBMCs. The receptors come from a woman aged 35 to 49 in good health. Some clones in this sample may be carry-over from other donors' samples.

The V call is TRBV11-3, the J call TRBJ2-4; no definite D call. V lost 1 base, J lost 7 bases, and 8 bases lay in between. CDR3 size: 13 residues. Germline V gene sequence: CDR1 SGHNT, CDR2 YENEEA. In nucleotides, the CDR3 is TGTGCCAGCAGCTTAGGTTCTAGTAACATTCAGTACTTC. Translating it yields CASSLGSSNIQYF. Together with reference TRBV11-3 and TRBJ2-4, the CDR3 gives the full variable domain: EAGVVQSPRYKIIEKKQPVAFWCNPISGHNTLYWYLQNLGQGPELLIRYENEEAVDDSQLPKDRFSAERLKGVDSTLKIQPAELGDSAVYLCASSLGSSNIQYFGAGTRLSVL.

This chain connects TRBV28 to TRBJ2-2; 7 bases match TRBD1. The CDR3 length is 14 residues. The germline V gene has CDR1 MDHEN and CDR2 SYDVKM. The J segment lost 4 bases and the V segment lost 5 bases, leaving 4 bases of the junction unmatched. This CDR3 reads CASSPRGFTGELFF. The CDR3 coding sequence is TGTGCCAGCAGTCCCAGGGGGTTCACCGGGGAGCTGTTTTTT. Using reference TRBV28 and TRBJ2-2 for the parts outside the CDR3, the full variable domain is DVKVTQSSRYLVKRTGEKVFLECVQDMDHENMFWYRQDPGLGLRLIYFSYDVKMKEKGDIPEGYSVSREKKERFSLILESASTNQTSMYLCASSPRGFTGELFFGEGSRLTVL.

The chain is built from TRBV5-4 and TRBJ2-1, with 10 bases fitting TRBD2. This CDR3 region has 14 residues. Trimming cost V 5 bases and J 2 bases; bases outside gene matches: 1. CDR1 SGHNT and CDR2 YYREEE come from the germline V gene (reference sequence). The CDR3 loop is CASSSGGPYNEQFF. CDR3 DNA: TGTGCCAGCAGTAGCGGGGGGCCCTACAATGAGCAGTTCTTC.

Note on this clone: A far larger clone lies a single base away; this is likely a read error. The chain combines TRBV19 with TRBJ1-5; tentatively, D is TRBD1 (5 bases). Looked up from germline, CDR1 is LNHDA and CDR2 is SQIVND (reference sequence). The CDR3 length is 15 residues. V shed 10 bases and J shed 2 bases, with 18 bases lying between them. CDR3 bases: TGTGCCACTAACGCGGACACGACAGGCAATCAGCCCCAGCATTTT. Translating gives CATNADTTGNQPQHF.

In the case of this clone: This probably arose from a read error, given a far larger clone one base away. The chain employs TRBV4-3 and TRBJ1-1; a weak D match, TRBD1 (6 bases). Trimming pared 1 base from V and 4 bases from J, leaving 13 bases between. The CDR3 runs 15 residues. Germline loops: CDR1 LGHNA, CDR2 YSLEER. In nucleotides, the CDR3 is TGCGCCAGCAGCCAAGGTAACAGGGCAGGCACTGAAGCTTTCTTT. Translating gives CASSQGNRAGTEAFF.

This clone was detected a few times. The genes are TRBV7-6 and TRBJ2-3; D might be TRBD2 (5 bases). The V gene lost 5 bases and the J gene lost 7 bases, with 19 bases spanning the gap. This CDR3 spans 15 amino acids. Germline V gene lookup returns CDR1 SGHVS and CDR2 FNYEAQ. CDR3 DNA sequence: TGTGCCAGCAGCACAATAGGACGGGGATCACATACGCAGTATTTT. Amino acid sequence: CASSTIGRGSHTQYF.